The text below deals with one T cell receptor (beta chain). The specificity of this receptor is unknown. No base qualities exist here, and no much larger clone lies one base off it. This specimen belongs to a study of CD8+ T cells in alopecia areata (dated by TCRdb to 2017 to 2018). In the study overall: Treated patients were enrolled in an open-label pilot trial of oral tofacitinib at 5 to 10 mg twice daily for moderate-to-severe alopecia areata. Scalp clonality was compared among normal scalp (n=4), patchy alopecia areata scalp (n=8), and alopecia totalis/universalis scalp (n=8). Biopsies were taken from tofacitinib-treated patients at baseline and again at 4 and 24 weeks into treatment, and several of those patients also had a later scalp biopsy. High-throughput TCRbeta sequencing was used to examine T cell clonal expansion in alopecia areata in both the C3H/HeJ mouse model and human patients. Scalp tissue and sorted CD4+ and CD8+ peripheral blood T cells from patchy and totalis/universalis alopecia areata patients and from healthy controls were covered by human TCRbeta sequencing. Tofacitinib was given for 6 to 18 months, followed by 6 months of follow-up off drug to assess delayed response and recurrence. RNA was obtained with the PAXgene miRNA kit for fixed scalp, the miRNeasy kit for PBMCs, and the RNeasy kit for mouse skin. For the treated patients, the SALT score, which quantifies what percentage of scalp surface area is affected, served as the measure of disease severity. TCRbeta CDR3 regions were amplified by immunoSEQ multiplex PCR with 35 Vbeta forward and 13 Jbeta reverse primers.

V is cut by 3 bases and J by 0 bases, and the space between the germline ends is 15 bases. The CDR3 holds 17 amino acids from the cysteine to the phenylalanine. Here the CDR3 DNA is all that survives: 51 bases in frame from base 1. CDR1 is given as SEHNR and CDR2 as FQNEAQ, both from the germline V gene (reference sequence). The research as a whole found: Unlike mouse skin, where gammadelta T cells dominate, normal human skin contains resident alphabeta T cells that get sequenced too, which complicates analysis of the scalp TCR repertoire. Compared with normal scalp, lesional scalp had higher clonality and more expanded CD8+ clones, particularly in alopecia totalis/universalis, a pattern that suggests antigenic drive. TCR sequences shared between patients were less clear than in mice, possibly partly because of HLA diversity in the patient population. Because the treated cohort was small and had only one nonresponder, larger studies are needed to examine links between baseline CD8+ expansion and response. Many expanded lesional clones persisted in scalp and blood during tofacitinib treatment, which may partly explain relapse after stopping treatment. With tofacitinib, both scalp clonality and the number of expanded CD8+ clones among the top 100 scalp clones went down significantly.

Library prep was done by the immunoSEQ multiplex PCR assay. RNA was extracted from all samples and reverse transcribed into cDNA, which served as template for TCR sequencing. First-strand cDNA was synthesized using SuperScript III with a 2:1 mix of oligo-dT and random hexamers. A synthetic immune receptor repertoire was used to gauge amplification bias, and whatever bias remained was removed computationally. The authors processed their data as follows. Raw reads were preprocessed for error removal, and CDR3 was defined according to IMGT conventions as running from the conserved cysteine to phenylalanine. Clonality was computed as 1 minus the Shannon entropy, with the entropy normalized by log2 of the number of productive unique TCRs. CD4 or CD8 identity of scalp clones was inferred by cross-referencing scalp TCRbeta sequences with sorted blood CD4 and CD8 repertoires. Drawn from immuneACCESS, this table holds only the in-frame rearrangements with V and J called that TCRdb kept. Clones are partly lost; checked studies trace under half to an unresolved V gene and leave the rest unexplained. The V and J calls and clone size come from that table; D and trimming were worked out from the DNA. This sample gives about 110,000 clones in total; roughly 50% of them show up just once. The ten biggest clones cover 10% to 15% of the sample.

The time point tag for this specimen amounts to: about 25 weeks on oral tofacitinib. According to the study, the label for this sample's treatment or condition signals: oral pan-JAK inhibitor, 5-10 mg twice daily. Lesional scalp punch biopsies and peripheral blood were collected from alopecia areata patients. PBMCs were isolated by density centrifugation and stained for CD3, CD4 and CD8, after which CD4+ and CD8+ T cells were sorted on a FACSAria. This TCR derives from a human donor with alopecia areata. This specimen was CD8+ T cells sorted from blood, taken at week 24, from a patient treated with tofacitinib. The V gene is TRBV7-9 and the J gene is TRBJ1-3; TRBD1 is a possible D gene, resting on 5 matching bases. The CDR3 protein: CASSLPTVPFSGNTIYF. The DNA sequence is as follows: TGTGCCAGCAGCTTGCCGACAGTGCCTTTCTCTGGAAACACCATATATTTT.